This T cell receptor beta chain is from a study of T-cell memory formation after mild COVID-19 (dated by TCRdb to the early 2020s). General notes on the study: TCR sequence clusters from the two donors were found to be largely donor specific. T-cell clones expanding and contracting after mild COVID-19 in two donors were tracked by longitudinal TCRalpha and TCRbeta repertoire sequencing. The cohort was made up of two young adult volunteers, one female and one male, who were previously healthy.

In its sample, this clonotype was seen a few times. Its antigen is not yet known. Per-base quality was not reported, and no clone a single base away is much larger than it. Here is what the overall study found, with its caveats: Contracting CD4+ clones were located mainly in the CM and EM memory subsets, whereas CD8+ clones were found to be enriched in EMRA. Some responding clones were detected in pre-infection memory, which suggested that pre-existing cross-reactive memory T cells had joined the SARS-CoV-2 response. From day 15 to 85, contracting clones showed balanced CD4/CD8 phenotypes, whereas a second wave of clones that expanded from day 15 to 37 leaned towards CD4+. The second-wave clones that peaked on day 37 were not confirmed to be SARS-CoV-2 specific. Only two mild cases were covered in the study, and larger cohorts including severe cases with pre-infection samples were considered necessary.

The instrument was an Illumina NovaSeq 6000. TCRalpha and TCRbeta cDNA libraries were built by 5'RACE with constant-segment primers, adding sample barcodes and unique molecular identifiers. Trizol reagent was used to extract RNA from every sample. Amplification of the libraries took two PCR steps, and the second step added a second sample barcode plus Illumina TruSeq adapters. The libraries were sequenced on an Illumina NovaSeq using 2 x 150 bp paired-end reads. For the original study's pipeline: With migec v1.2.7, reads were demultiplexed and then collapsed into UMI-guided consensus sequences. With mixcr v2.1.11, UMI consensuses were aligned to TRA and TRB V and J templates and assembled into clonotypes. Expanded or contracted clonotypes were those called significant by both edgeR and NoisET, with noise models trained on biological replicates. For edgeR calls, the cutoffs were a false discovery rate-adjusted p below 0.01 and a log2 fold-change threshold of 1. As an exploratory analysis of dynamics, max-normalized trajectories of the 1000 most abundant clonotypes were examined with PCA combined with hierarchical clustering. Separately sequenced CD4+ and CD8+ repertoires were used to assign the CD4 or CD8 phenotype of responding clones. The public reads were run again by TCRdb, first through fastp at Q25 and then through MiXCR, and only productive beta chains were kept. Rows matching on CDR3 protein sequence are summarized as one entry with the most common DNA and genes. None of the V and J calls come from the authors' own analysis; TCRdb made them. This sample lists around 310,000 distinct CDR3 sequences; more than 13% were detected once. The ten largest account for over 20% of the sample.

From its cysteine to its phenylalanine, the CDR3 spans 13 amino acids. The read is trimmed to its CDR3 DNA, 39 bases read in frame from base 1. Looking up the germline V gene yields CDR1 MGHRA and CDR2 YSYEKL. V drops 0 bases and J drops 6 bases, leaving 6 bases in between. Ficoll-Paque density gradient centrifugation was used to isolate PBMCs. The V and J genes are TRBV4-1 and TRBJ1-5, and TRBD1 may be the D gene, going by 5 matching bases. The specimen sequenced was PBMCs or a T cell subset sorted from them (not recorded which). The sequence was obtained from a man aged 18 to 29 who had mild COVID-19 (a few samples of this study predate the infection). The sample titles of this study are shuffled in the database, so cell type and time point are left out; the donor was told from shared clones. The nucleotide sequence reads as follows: TGCGCCAGCAGCCAAGATGGGGGTCAGCCCCAGCATTTT. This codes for CASSQDGGQPQHF.